The 26 T cell receptor beta chains given below trace back to one sample, sequenced in a study of human T cells and chemical hapten exposure (dated by TCRdb to about 2021). The sample's time point label is to be understood as: patch test 2, 6 weeks after DPC sensitization. In light of the paper, this sample's treatment or condition label describes: therapeutic diphenylcyclopropenone sensitization with weekly scalp DPC. The library relied on RACE. For sequencing, a NextSeq 500 was employed. TCRdb reprocessed the public reads (quality trimming at Q25 with fastp, clone calling with MiXCR) and kept in-frame beta chains. Each entry merges the rows of one CDR3 protein and shows their most common DNA and genes. The sample records 330,000 or so distinct CDR3 sequences, more than 5% of which are singletons. Approximately 5.4% of the sample goes to the ten largest clones. Sequenced here: whole blood, sampled in connection with sensitization to the hapten diphenylcyclopropenone (DPC). The receptors shown here come from a woman between 18 and 29 years old with alopecia areata. Some clones in this sample may be carry-over from other donors' samples.

Only a few counts were recorded for this clonotype. The rearrangement joins TRBV4-3 to TRBJ1-4, with D tentatively TRBD1 (6 bases). This CDR3 is 16 amino acids long. V was clipped by 3 bases and J by 8 bases, with 19 bases between them. Germline V CDR1 and CDR2: LGHNA, YSLEER. CDR3 DNA: TGCGCCAGCAGCCACAACGCACAGGGCTCGGACGAAAAACTGTTTTTT. Its translation: CASSHNAQGSDEKLFF.

This clonotype has at least ten counts. V is TRBV12-3 or TRBV12-4 and J is TRBJ2-1; 11 bases are shared with TRBD2. The CDR3 has 15 amino acids. Germline trimming cut 5 bases from V and 5 bases from J; bases unmatched to any gene: 5. The CDR3 DNA is TGTGCCAGCAGTCCCCTAGCGGGGGGTCACAATGAGCAGTTCTTC. Translation gives CASSPLAGGHNEQFF.

There are a few counts of this clonotype. The chain couples TRBV5-1 to TRBJ1-4; the D is unclear. Germline CDR1 reads SGHRS; CDR2 reads YFSETQ. The V end was cut by 4 bases, the J end by 5 bases, with 12 bases between. CDR3 length equals 14 residues. The DNA for the CDR3 is TGCGCCAGCAGCCTCAGTTTTGAAAATGAAAAACTGTTTTTT. Protein sequence: CASSLSFENEKLFF. The variable domain in full, with the rest retrieved from reference TRBV5-1 and TRBJ1-4, is KAGVTQTPRYLIKTRGQQVTLSCSPISGHRSVSWYQQTPGQGLQFLFEYFSETQRNKGNFPGRFSGRQFSNSRSEMNVSTLELGDSALYLCASSLSFENEKLFFGSGTQLSVL.

This clonotype has just a few counts. The V gene is TRBV21-1, the J gene TRBJ2-6. TRBV21-1 is assigned pseudogene status. The CDR3 contains 15 residues. CDR3 residues: CASSTRSSGANVLTF. In DNA, the CDR3 is TGTGCCAGCAGCACGCGGAGCTCTGGGGCCAACGTCCTGACTTTC.

This clonotype was found a few times. The chain couples TRBV12-3 or TRBV12-4 to TRBJ2-2, with D perhaps assigned TRBD1 or TRBD2 (5 bases each). This CDR3 has 15 amino acids. V was clipped by 6 bases and J by 7 bases, with 18 bases between them. The CDR3 DNA reads TGTGCCAGCAGAGACTTTGACGGGGACCTCGGGGAGCTGTTTTTT. It encodes CASRDFDGDLGELFF.

The V call is TRBV20-1, the J call TRBJ2-1; D possibly corresponds to TRBD2 (6 bases). Trimming removed 0 bases at V and 1 base at J, with 10 bases between. CDR3 size: 15 residues. In germline, CDR1 is DFQATT, CDR2 SNEGSKA (reference sequence). The CDR3 spells CSAREGGFSYNEQFF. The CDR3 nucleotides read TGCAGTGCTAGAGAGGGGGGTTTTTCCTACAATGAGCAGTTCTTC.

This clonotype was observed many times. Sequence at one end of the junction differs from germline and may be a read error. V and J are TRBV7-2 and TRBJ2-3; D is perhaps TRBD2 (7 bases). This CDR3 has 19 residues. CDR1 SGHTA and CDR2 FQGNSA come from the germline V gene. CDR3 DNA sequence: TGTGCCAGCAGCTCTCGGGGGGCTTCCCTGATCTCTAGCACAGCTACGCAGTATTTT. It codes for CASSSRGASLISSTATQYF.

There are a few counts of this clonotype. This sequence joins TRBV20-1 and TRBJ2-7; 8 positions agree with TRBD1. The V gene end was trimmed by 4 bases and the J gene end by 1 base; junction bases not matched to a gene: 9. The CDR3 contains 15 residues. CDR1 is DFQATT and CDR2 is SNEGSKA in the germline V gene (reference sequence). CDR3 region: CSANPRDRLSYEQYF. Written as DNA, the CDR3 is TGCAGTGCTAATCCTCGGGACAGGCTATCCTACGAGCAGTACTTC.

Only a few counts were recorded for this clonotype. The chain employs TRBV21-1 and TRBJ1-1; TRBD1 was called by the table and not checked on the DNA. TRBV21-1 is termed a pseudogene. This CDR3 contains 16 residues. CDR3 amino acids: CASSNTEHRGHTEAFF. The CDR3 region has the DNA TGTGCCAGCAGCAACACAGAACACCGGGGACACACTGAAGCTTTCTTT.

This clonotype appeared a few times. The J gene is TRBJ2-6, the V gene TRBV12-3 or TRBV12-4; the match to TRBD2 covers 13 bases. The CDR3 is 22 amino acids. Losses at the gene ends were 2 bases for V and 0 bases for J; bases not matched to a gene: 13. In nucleotides, the CDR3 is TGTGCCAGCAGTTTAATGTTAGGGACTAGCGGGGATTTCCTCTCTGGGGCCAACGTCCTGACTTTC. Protein sequence: CASSLMLGTSGDFLSGANVLTF.

This rearrangement joins TRBV29-1 to TRBJ2-2; D ambiguous. The germline gives CDR1 SQVTM, CDR2 ANQGSEA. The V and J ends lost 7 bases and 1 base respectively, with 7 bases between them. There are 12 residues in the CDR3. The DNA of the CDR3 is TGCAGCGGGGTGGGGAACACCGGGGAGCTGTTTTTT. Amino acid sequence: CSGVGNTGELFF.

This chain connects TRBV28 to TRBJ2-7, with 7 bases matching TRBD1. Germline assignment: CDR1 MDHEN and CDR2 SYDVKM. This CDR3 has 12 amino acids. The V gene end was trimmed by 10 bases and the J gene end by 6 bases; junction bases not matched to a gene: 9. The CDR3 region has the DNA TGTGCCACAGGGACAGTTTGGTCCGAGCAGTACTTC. Translation gives CATGTVWSEQYF.

This clonotype was counted only a few times. This rearrangement joins TRBV7-2 to TRBJ1-6, with 8 positions matching TRBD1. The CDR3 length is 15 residues. Per the germline V gene, CDR1 is SGHTA and CDR2 is FQGNSA. J lost 6 bases, V lost 4 bases, and 5 bases had no gene match. The CDR3 spells CASSSRTGRNSPLHF. CDR3 nucleotide sequence: TGTGCCAGCAGCTCACGGACAGGGCGTAATTCACCCCTCCACTTT.

This clonotype was detected ten times or more. The V call is TRBV3-1, the J call TRBJ2-3, with unresolved D. Germline V gene lookup returns CDR1 LGHDT and CDR2 YNNKEL (reference sequence). V dropped 1 base and J dropped 2 bases, with 7 bases sitting between them. The CDR3 runs to 14 residues. CDR3 in amino acids: CASSQVRNTDTQYF. In DNA form, the CDR3 reads TGTGCCAGCAGCCAAGTCCGGAACACAGATACGCAGTATTTT.

In this sample, this clonotype turned up a few times. This chain links TRBV15 with TRBJ2-1; D is undetermined. V lost 1 base, J lost 0 bases, and 10 bases lay in between. CDR3 size: 16 residues. Germline CDR1 reads LNHNV; CDR2 reads YYDKDF (reference sequence). This chain's CDR3 is CATSRAPRSSYNEQFF. The CDR3 DNA sequence: TGTGCCACCAGCAGAGCCCCCCGGAGCTCCTACAATGAGCAGTTCTTC.

Ten or more counts support this clonotype. The chain carries TRBV4-2 and TRBJ2-7; no clear D gene. V gave up 0 bases and J gave up 2 bases, with 8 bases separating them. Germline V gives CDR1 LGHNA, CDR2 YNFKEQ. This CDR3 region has 14 residues. In nucleotides, the CDR3 is TGTGCCAGCAGCCAAGATACGGGCACCTACGAGCAGTACTTC. Translation: CASSQDTGTYEQYF.

Many counts were recorded for this clonotype. The chain carries TRBV9 and TRBJ1-6; D ambiguous. V lost 4 bases and J 0 bases, leaving 11 bases between the germline ends. The length of the CDR3 is 16 residues. The V gene's germline CDR1 is SGDLS and CDR2 YYNGEE. The CDR3 spells CASSREESSYNSPLHF. DNA of the CDR3: TGTGCCAGCAGCCGCGAGGAGAGCTCCTATAATTCACCCCTCCACTTT.

This clonotype has ten or more counts. The rearrangement uses TRBV20-1 and TRBJ1-3; 8 bases align to TRBD1. CDR1 and CDR2 from the germline V gene are DFQATT and SNEGSKA (reference sequence). V was pared by 6 bases and J by 0 bases, with 7 bases of the junction left unmatched. The CDR3 covers 15 residues. The CDR3 coding sequence is TGCAGTGCCTTTCCAGGGGGCCCCTCTGGAAACACCATATATTTT. Its translation: CSAFPGGPSGNTIYF.

In this sample, this clonotype turned up many times. The V gene is TRBV2, the J gene TRBJ1-2; D is perhaps TRBD1 (6 bases). The germline CDR1 and CDR2 sequences are SNHLY and FYNNEI. This CDR3 has 12 amino acids. Trimming took off 4 bases at V and 8 bases at J, with 11 bases between the two ends. CDR3 bases: TGTGCCAGCAGTGTCGTGGGGGGCGGCTACACCTTC. It specifies CASSVVGGGYTF.

This clonotype was seen more than once but under ten times. CDR3 amino acids: CASSYSGTLGNTIYF. The CDR3 DNA reads as TGTGCCAGCAGTTACAGCGGGACACTTGGAAACACCATATATTTT. The chain combines TRBV6-6 with TRBJ1-3; D might be TRBD1 (6 bases). The V end was cut by 2 bases, the J end by 3 bases, with 11 bases between. The CDR3 totals 15 residues. Germline V gene lookup returns CDR1 MNHNY and CDR2 SVGAGI (reference sequence).

This clonotype came up many times. The chain carries TRBV6-1 and TRBJ1-1; a possible D gene is TRBD1 (5 bases). The germline V and J ends were trimmed by 5 bases and 3 bases, with 16 bases remaining between them. Germline lookup yields CDR1 MNHNS and CDR2 SASEGT. The CDR3 covers 15 residues. The chain's CDR3 is CASSNNRFGDTEAFF. The CDR3, as DNA: TGTGCCAGCAGTAATAACAGGTTTGGGGACACTGAAGCTTTCTTT.

The CDR3 DNA follows: TGTGCCAGCACGTTAGCCAATGAGCAGTTCTTC. Translated, it gives CASTLANEQFF. This chain connects TRBV2 to TRBJ2-1; D ambiguous. CDR1 is SNHLY, CDR2 FYNNEI, per germline. V was trimmed by 7 bases and J by 6 bases, leaving 7 bases between them. The CDR3 is 11 amino acids. The complete variable domain, with remaining parts taken from reference TRBV2 and TRBJ2-1, reads EPEVTQTPSHQVTQMGQEVILRCVPISNHLYFYWYRQILGQKVEFLVSFYNNEISEKSEIFDDQFSVERPDGSNFTLKIRSTKLEDSAMYFCASTLANEQFFGPGTRLTVL.

This clonotype has at least ten counts. The chain recombines TRBV18 with TRBJ1-2; 7 bases agree with TRBD1. J was trimmed by 8 bases and V by 3 bases; bases with no gene match: 6. Looked up from germline, CDR1 is KGHSH and CDR2 is LQKENI. The CDR3 spans 13 residues. The CDR3 loop is CASSPEDRRGYTF. For the CDR3, the DNA is TGTGCCAGCTCACCCGAGGACAGGCGGGGCTACACCTTC.

This clonotype was found many times. Germline and junction disagree at one end, which may indicate a read error. The rearrangement links TRBV27 to TRBJ1-1; D is unresolved. The CDR3 consists of 11 residues. Germline V gene sequence: CDR1 MNHEY, CDR2 SMNVEV (reference sequence). The CDR3, as DNA: TGTGCCAGCAGTTCCGGCAGACTGAACGTTTTT. Translated, it gives CASSSGRLNVF.

This clonotype was observed at least ten times. The rearrangement links TRBV6-1 to TRBJ1-1; the match to TRBD1 covers 10 bases. The V and J ends lost 8 bases and 4 bases, in that order; junction bases with no gene match: 1. The CDR3 is 12 amino acids. Germline CDR1 MNHNS, CDR2 SASEGT. This chain's CDR3 is CASGQGVTEAFF. For the CDR3, the DNA is TGTGCCAGCGGACAGGGGGTCACTGAAGCTTTCTTT.

This clonotype was counted between two and nine times. The V gene is TRBV20-1, the J gene TRBJ1-5; tentatively, D is TRBD1 (5 bases). The V end lost 0 bases, the J end lost 4 bases, and 10 bases lay between the germline ends. The germline gives CDR1 DFQATT, CDR2 SNEGSKA (reference sequence). This CDR3 is 14 amino acids long. The CDR3 DNA follows: TGCAGTGCTAGAGATCCGCAGGGAAATCAGCCCCAGCATTTT. Translating it yields CSARDPQGNQPQHF.